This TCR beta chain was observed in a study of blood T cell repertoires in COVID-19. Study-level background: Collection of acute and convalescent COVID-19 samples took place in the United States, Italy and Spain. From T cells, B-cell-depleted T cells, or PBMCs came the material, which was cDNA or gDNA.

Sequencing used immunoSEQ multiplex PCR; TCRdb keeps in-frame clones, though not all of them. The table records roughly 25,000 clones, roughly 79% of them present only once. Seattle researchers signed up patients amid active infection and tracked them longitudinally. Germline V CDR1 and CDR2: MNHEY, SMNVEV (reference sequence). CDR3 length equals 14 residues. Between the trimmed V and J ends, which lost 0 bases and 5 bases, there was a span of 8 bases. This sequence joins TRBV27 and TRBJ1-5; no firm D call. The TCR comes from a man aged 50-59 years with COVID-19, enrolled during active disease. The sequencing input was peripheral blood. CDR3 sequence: CASSLSRRHQPQHF. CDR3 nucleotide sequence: TGTGCCAGCAGTTTATCGAGGCGTCATCAGCCCCAGCATTTT.